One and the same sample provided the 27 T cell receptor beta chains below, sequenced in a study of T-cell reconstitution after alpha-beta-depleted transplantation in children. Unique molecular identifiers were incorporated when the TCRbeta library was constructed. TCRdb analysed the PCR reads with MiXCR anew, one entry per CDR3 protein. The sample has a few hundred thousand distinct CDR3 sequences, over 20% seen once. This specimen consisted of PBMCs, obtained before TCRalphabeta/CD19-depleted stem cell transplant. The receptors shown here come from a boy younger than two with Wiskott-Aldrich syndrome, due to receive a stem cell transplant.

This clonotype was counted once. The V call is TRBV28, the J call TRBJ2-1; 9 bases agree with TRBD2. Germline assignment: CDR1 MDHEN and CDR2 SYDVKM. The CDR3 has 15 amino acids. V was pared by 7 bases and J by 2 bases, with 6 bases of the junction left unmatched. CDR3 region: CASIKIAGAYNEQFF. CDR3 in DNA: TGTGCCAGCATTAAAATAGCGGGGGCCTACAATGAGCAGTTCTTC.

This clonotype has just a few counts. The CDR3: CASSFGDRINYGYTF. Written as DNA, the CDR3 is TGTGCCAGCAGTTTCGGGGACAGGATTAACTATGGCTACACCTTC. This sequence joins TRBV27 and TRBJ1-2; 8 positions agree with TRBD1. Germline V gene lookup returns CDR1 MNHEY and CDR2 SMNVEV (reference sequence). Unmatched junction bases numbered 4, after V lost 3 bases and J lost 1 base. There are 15 residues in the CDR3.

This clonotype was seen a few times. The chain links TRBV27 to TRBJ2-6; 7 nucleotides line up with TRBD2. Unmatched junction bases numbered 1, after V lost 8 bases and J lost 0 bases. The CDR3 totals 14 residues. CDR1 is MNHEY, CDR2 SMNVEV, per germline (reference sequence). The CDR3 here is CASAGVSGANVLTF. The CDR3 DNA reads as TGTGCCAGCGCGGGAGTCTCTGGGGCCAACGTCCTGACTTTC.

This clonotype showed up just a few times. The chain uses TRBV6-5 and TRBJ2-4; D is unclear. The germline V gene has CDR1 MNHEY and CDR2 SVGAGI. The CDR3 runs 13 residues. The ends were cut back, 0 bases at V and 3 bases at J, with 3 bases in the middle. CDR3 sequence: CASSYSLKNIQYF. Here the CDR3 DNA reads TGTGCCAGCAGTTACTCCCTCAAAAACATTCAGTACTTC.

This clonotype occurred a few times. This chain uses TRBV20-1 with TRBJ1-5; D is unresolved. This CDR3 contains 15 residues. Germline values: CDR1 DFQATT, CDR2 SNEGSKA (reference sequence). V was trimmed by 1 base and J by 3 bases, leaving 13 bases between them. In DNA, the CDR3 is TGCAGTGCTAGAGGGGCCGGACCATCCAATCAGCCCCAGCATTTT. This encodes CSARGAGPSNQPQHF.

CDR3 nucleotide sequence: TGTGCCAGCAGTTTCGGGGGAGCCAAAAACATTCAGTACTTC. Translation: CASSFGGAKNIQYF. This chain uses TRBV12-3 or TRBV12-4 with TRBJ2-4; TRBD2 is a possible D gene (6 bases). Trimming shortened V by 3 bases and J by 0 bases, and 6 bases separated the two germline ends. This CDR3 region has 14 residues.

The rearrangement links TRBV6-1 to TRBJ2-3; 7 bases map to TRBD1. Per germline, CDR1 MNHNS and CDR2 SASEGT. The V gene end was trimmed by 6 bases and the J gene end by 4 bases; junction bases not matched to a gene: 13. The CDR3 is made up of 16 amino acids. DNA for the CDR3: TGTGCCAGCAGGGCCACCTCGGGACAGTTGGCAGATACGCAGTATTTT. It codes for CASRATSGQLADTQYF.

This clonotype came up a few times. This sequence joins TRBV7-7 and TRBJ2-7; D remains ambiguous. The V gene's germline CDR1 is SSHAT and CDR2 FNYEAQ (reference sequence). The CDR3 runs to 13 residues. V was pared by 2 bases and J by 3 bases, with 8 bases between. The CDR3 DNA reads TGTGCCAGCAGCTTAACCAAGGTCTACGAGCAGTACTTC. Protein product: CASSLTKVYEQYF.

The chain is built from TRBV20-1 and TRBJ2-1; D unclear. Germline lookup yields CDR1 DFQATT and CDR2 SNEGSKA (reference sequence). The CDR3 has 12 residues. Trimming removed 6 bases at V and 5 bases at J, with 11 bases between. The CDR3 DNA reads TGCAGTGCCCTTGGACGAAACAATGAGCAGTTCTTC. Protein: CSALGRNNEQFF.

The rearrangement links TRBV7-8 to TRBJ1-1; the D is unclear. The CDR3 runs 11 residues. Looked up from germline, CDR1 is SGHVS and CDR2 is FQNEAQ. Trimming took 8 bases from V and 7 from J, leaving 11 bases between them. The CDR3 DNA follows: TGTGCCAGCGGAGTACGCAGTGAAGCTTTCTTT. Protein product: CASGVRSEAFF. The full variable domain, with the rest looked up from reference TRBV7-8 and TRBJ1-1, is GAGVSQSPRYKVAKRGQDVALRCDPISGHVSLFWYQQALGQGPEFLTYFQNEAQLDKSGLPSDRFFAERPEGSVSTLKIQRTQQEDSAVYLCASGVRSEAFFGQGTRLTVV.

CDR3 sequence reads: CSARDNDNEQFF. CDR3 sequence (DNA): TGCAGTGCTAGGGACAACGACAATGAGCAGTTCTTC. The V and J genes are TRBV20-1 and TRBJ2-1; a weak D match, TRBD1 (5 bases). V shed 3 bases and J shed 5 bases, with 8 bases lying between them. CDR1 and CDR2 from the germline V gene are DFQATT and SNEGSKA (reference sequence). The length of the CDR3 is 12 residues.

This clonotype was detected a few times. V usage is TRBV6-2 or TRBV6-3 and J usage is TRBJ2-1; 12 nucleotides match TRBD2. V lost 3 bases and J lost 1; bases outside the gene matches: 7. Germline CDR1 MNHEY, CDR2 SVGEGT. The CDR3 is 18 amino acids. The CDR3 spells CASSYLAGGPESYNEQFF. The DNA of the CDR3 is TGTGCCAGCAGTTATCTAGCGGGAGGGCCCGAGTCCTACAATGAGCAGTTCTTC.

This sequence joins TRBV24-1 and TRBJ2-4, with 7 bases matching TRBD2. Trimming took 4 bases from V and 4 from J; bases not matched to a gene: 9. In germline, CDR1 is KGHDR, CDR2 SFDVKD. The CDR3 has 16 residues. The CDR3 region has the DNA TGTGCCACCAGTGACCCCGATGACGGGGGGAAAAACATTCAGTACTTC. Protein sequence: CATSDPDDGGKNIQYF.

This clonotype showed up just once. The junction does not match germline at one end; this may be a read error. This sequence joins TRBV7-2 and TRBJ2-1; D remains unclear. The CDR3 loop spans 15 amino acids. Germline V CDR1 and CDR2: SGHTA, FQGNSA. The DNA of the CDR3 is TGTGCCAGCAGCCCCAAGGGAAGGACCTATAATGAGCAGTTCTTC. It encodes CASSPKGRTYNEQFF.

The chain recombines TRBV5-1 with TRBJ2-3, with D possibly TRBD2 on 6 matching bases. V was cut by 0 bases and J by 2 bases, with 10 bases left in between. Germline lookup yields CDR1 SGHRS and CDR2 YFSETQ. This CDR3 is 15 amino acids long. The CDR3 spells CASSLVTGATDTQYF. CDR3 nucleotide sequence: TGCGCCAGCAGCTTGGTTACGGGAGCCACAGATACGCAGTATTTT.

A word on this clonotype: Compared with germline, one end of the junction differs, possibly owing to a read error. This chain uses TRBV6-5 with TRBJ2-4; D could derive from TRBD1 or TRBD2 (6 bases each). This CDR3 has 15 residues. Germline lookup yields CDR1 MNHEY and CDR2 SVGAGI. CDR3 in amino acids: CASSYVGGGKNTQYF. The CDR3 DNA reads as TGTGCCAGCAGTTACGTAGGGGGAGGCAAAAACACTCAGTACTTC.

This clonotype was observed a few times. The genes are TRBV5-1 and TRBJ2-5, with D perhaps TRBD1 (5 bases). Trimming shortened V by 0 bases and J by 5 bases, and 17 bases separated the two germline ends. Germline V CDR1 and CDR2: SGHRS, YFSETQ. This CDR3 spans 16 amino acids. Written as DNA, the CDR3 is TGCGCCAGCAGCTTGGCCTTCTCGCAGGGTTGGGAGACCCAGTACTTC. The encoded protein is CASSLAFSQGWETQYF.

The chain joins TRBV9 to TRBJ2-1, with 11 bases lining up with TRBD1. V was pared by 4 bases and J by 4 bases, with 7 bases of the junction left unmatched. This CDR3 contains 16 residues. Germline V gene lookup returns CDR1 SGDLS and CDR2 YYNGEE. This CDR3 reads CASSFGQGARYNEQFF. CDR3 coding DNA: TGTGCCAGCAGCTTCGGACAGGGGGCAAGGTACAATGAGCAGTTCTTC. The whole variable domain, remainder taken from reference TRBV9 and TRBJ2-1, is DSGVTQTPKHLITATGQRVTLRCSPRSGDLSVYWYQQSLDQGLQFLIQYYNGEERAKGNILERFSAQQFPDLHSELNLSSLELGDSALYFCASSFGQGARYNEQFFGPGTRLTVL.

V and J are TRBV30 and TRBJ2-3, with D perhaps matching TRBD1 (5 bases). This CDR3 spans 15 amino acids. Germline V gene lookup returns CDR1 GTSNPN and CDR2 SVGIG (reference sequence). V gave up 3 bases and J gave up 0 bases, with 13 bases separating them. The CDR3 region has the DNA TGTGCCTGGAGAGCTACAGGTATTAGCACAGATACGCAGTATTTT. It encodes CAWRATGISTDTQYF.

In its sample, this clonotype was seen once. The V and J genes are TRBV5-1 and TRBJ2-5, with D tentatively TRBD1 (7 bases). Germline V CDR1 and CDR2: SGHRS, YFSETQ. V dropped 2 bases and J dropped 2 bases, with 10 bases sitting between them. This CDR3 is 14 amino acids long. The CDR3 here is CASSFAGGQETQYF. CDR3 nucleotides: TGCGCCAGCAGCTTCGCAGGGGGGCAAGAGACCCAGTACTTC.

This chain's CDR3 is CASSEDVEREDEFLNIQYF. CDR3 bases: TGCGCCAGCAGTGAGGATGTAGAGCGGGAGGATGAGTTCTTGAACATTCAGTACTTC. The chain links TRBV10-2 to TRBJ2-4, with 9 bases matching TRBD2. This CDR3 contains 19 residues. The V gene end was trimmed by 2 bases and the J gene end by 7 bases; junction bases not matched to a gene: 18. The V gene's germline CDR1 is WSHSY and CDR2 SAAADI.

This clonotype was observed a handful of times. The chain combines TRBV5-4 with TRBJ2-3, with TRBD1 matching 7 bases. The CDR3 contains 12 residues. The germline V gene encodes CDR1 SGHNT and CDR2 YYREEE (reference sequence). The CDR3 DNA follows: TGTGCTGCCTGGGACAGACCAGATACGCAGTATTTT. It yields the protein CAAWDRPDTQYF.

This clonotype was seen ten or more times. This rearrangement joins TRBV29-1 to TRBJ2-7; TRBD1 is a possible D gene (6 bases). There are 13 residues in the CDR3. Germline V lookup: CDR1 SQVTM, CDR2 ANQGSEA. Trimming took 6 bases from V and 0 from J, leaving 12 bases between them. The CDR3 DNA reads TGCAGCGTAAGCCGGGACATCTCCTACGAGCAGTACTTC. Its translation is CSVSRDISYEQYF.

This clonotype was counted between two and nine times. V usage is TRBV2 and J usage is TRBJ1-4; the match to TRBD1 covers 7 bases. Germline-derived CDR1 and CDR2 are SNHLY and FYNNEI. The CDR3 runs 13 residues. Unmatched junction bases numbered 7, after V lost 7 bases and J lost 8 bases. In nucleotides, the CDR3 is TGTGCCAGCATTACACGGACAGGCGAAAAACTGTTTTTT. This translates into CASITRTGEKLFF.

This CDR3 is CASSYVGLAGSNEQFF. DNA of the CDR3: TGTGCCAGCAGTTACGTCGGACTAGCGGGATCCAATGAGCAGTTCTTC. The chain couples TRBV6-5 to TRBJ2-1, with 12 bases identical to TRBD2. V shed 2 bases and J 6 bases; nucleotides not matched to a gene: 5. CDR1 and CDR2 from the germline V gene are MNHEY and SVGAGI. CDR3 length: 16 amino acids.

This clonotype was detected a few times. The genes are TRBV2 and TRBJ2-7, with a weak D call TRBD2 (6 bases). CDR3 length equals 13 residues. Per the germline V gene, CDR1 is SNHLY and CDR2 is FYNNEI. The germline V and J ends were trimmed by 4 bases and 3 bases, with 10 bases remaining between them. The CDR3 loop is CASSGGEDYEQYF. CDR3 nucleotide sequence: TGTGCCAGCAGTGGCGGGGAGGACTACGAGCAGTACTTC. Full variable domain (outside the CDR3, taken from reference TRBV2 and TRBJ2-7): EPEVTQTPSHQVTQMGQEVILRCVPISNHLYFYWYRQILGQKVEFLVSFYNNEISEKSEIFDDQFSVERPDGSNFTLKIRSTKLEDSAMYFCASSGGEDYEQYFGPGTRLTVT.

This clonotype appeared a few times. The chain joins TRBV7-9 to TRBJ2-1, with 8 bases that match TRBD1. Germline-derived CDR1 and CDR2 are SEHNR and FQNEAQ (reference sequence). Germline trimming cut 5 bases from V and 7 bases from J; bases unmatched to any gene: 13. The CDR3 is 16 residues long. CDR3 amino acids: CASSPRGQGAGNEQFF. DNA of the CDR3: TGTGCCAGCAGCCCACGAGGGCAGGGGGCGGGGAATGAGCAGTTCTTC.